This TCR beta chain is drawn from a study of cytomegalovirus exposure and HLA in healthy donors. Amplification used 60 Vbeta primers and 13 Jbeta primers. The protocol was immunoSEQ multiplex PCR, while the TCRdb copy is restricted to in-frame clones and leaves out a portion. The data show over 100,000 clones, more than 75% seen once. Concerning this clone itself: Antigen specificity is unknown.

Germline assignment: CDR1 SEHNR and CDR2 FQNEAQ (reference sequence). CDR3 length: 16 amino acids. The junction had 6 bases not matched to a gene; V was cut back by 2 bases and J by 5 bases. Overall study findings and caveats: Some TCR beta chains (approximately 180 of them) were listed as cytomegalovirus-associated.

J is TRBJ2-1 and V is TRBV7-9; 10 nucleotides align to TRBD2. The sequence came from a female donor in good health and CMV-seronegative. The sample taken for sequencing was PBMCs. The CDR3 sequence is CASSLRSGLANNEQFF. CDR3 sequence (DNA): TGTGCCAGCAGCTTACGTTCGGGACTAGCGAACAATGAGCAGTTCTTC.